This T cell receptor beta chain is from a study of blood T cell repertoires in COVID-19. Study information: The United States, Italy and Spain supplied acute and convalescent COVID-19 samples.

In the study's own analysis: Estimation of nucleated cell counts relied on the amplification of reference gene primers. Sequencing was performed with immunoSEQ multiplex PCR; in TCRdb, only in-frame clones are kept and a portion is missing. That table gives V, J and clone size, and the DNA gave D and trimming. The table shows under 300,000 clones, with about 89% occurring only once. Enrollees, roughly 18 to 95 years old, lived in fewer than 25 US areas. Donors of Cohort 3 who recovered were those that had two negative PCRs, clearance, or symptom resolution. The origin of this receptor is a woman in her thirties or forties who had recovered from COVID-19. Sequences were obtained from PBMCs or T cells enriched from blood (not recorded which).

CDR3 in DNA: TGTGCCTGGAGTGTGGGCAACCCTCAGTACTTC. Its protein product is CAWSVGNPQYF. V gene TRBV30 combines with J gene TRBJ2-4, with D hard to call. Germline V gene sequence: CDR1 GTSNPN, CDR2 SVGIG (reference sequence). V shed 0 bases and J shed 12 bases, with 9 bases lying between them. CDR3 length equals 11 residues. Complete variable domain (other parts from reference TRBV30 and TRBJ2-4): SQTIHQWPATLVQPVGSPLSLECTVEGTSNPNLYWYRQAAGRGLQLLFYSVGIGQISSEVPQNLSASRPQDRQFILSSKKLLLSDSGFYLCAWSVGNPQYFGAGTRLSVL.